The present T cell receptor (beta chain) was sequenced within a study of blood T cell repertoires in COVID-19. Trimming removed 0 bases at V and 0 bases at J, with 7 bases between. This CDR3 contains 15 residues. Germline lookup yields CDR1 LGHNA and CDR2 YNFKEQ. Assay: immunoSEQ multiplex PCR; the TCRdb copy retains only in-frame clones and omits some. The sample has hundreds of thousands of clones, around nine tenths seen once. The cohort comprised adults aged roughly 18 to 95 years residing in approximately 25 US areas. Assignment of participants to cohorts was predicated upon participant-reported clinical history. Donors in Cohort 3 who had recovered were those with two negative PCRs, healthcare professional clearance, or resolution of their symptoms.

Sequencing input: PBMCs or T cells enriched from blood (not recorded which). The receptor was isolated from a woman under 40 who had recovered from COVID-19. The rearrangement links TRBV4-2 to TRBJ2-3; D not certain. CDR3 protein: CASSQDGESTDTQYF. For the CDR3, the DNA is TGTGCCAGCAGCCAAGACGGAGAGAGCACAGATACGCAGTATTTT.